These 22 T cell receptor beta chains were sequenced from one sample in a study of blood T cell repertoires in COVID-19 (dated by TCRdb to between 2020 and 2021). Libraries were prepared through the immunoSEQ multiplex PCR assay. This is the immuneACCESS table as TCRdb keeps it, with only in-frame sequences that have V and J called. A part of the clones is gone; compared with another copy, unresolved V genes explain less than half, and the rest is unexplained. A total of 250,000 to 350,000 clones appear in this sample, about 88% of them only once. About an eighth of the sample belongs to the ten largest clones. Sequenced input: peripheral blood. The receptors here all came from an older woman with acute or convalescent COVID-19.

The chain employs TRBV5-1 and TRBJ2-7; 10 positions agree with TRBD1. J gave up 5 bases and V 0 bases, and 5 bases lay outside the gene matches. The CDR3 totals 15 residues. CDR1 and CDR2 from the germline V gene are SGHRS and YFSETQ. The CDR3 bases are TGCGCCAGCAGCTTGGGGGACAGGGGATTAGACGAGCAGTACTTC. This gives the protein CASSLGDRGLDEQYF.

This clone showed up just once. The chain couples TRBV7-3 to TRBJ2-5, with 10 bases matching TRBD2. CDR3 size: 16 residues. Per germline, CDR1 SGHTA and CDR2 FQGTGA. Trimming removed 5 bases from V and 3 bases from J; junction bases left unmatched: 9. CDR3 protein: CASSRKTAGGKETQYF. The CDR3 bases are TGTGCCAGCAGCCGGAAGACAGCGGGAGGGAAAGAGACCCAGTACTTC.

This chain connects TRBV19 to TRBJ1-1, with D perhaps matching TRBD1 (5 bases). CDR3 length: 18 residues. The germline V gene encodes CDR1 LNHDA and CDR2 SQIVND (reference sequence). Deletions cut 0 bases from V and 5 bases from J, with 22 bases between. CDR3 in DNA: TGTGCCAGTAGTATAGATCAGTTGCGGGGCGTGGGAACGACTGAAGCTTTCTTT. It translates to CASSIDQLRGVGTTEAFF.

This clone was observed a single time. The chain joins TRBV5-1 to TRBJ2-7, with 9 bases fitting TRBD1. Per the germline V gene, CDR1 is SGHRS and CDR2 is YFSETQ. This CDR3 is built from 15 residues. The V segment lost 4 bases and the J segment 1 base; nucleotides outside the gene matches: 6. This CDR3 is CASSPGTGSSYEQYF. In DNA, the CDR3 is TGCGCCAGCAGCCCAGGGACAGGGTCTTCCTACGAGCAGTACTTC. The full variable domain, its missing parts supplied by reference TRBV5-1 and TRBJ2-7, is KAGVTQTPRYLIKTRGQQVTLSCSPISGHRSVSWYQQTPGQGLQFLFEYFSETQRNKGNFPGRFSGRQFSNSRSEMNVSTLELGDSALYLCASSPGTGSSYEQYFGPGTRLTVT.

V gene TRBV7-9 combines with J gene TRBJ2-3; TRBD2 agrees at 9 bases. J gave up 3 bases and V 4 bases, and 8 bases lay outside the gene matches. CDR3 length: 16 residues. Germline lookup yields CDR1 SEHNR and CDR2 FQNEAQ (reference sequence). The CDR3 DNA reads as TGTGCCAGCAGCTCGCCTAGCGGGAATGCAACAGATACGCAGTATTTT. Translating gives CASSSPSGNATDTQYF.

The J gene is TRBJ2-3, the V gene TRBV6-4; unclear D gene. V gave up 0 bases and J gave up 6 bases, with 7 bases separating them. Germline V lookup: CDR1 MRHNA, CDR2 SNTAGT. This CDR3 region has 13 residues. The CDR3 coding sequence is TGTGCCAGCAGTGACTCCCGTGCGGATACGCAGTATTTT. Amino acids: CASSDSRADTQYF.

The genes are TRBV5-1 and TRBJ1-2; perhaps TRBD1 as D (6 bases). This CDR3 contains 13 residues. CDR1 is SGHRS, CDR2 YFSETQ, per germline. Trimming cost V 0 bases and J 3 bases, with 6 bases left between them. The CDR3 loop reads CASSLEGDYGYTF. The CDR3 DNA reads as TGCGCCAGCAGCTTGGAGGGGGACTATGGCTACACCTTC.

The rearrangement uses TRBV7-9 and TRBJ2-3; 8 bases are a match to TRBD2. The CDR3 contains 16 residues. Germline assignment: CDR1 SEHNR and CDR2 FQNEAQ (reference sequence). V lost 1 base, J lost 2 bases, and 5 bases stayed unmatched. CDR3 DNA: TGTGCCAGCAGCTTAGGAGGTAGCGGGAACACAGATACGCAGTATTTT. It encodes CASSLGGSGNTDTQYF. Drawing the rest from reference TRBV7-9 and TRBJ2-3, the complete variable domain is DTGVSQNPRHKITKRGQNVTFRCDPISEHNRLYWYRQTLGQGPEFLTYFQNEAQLEKSRLLSDRFSAERPKGSFSTLEIQRTEQGDSAMYLCASSLGGSGNTDTQYFGPGTRLTVL.

This sequence joins TRBV7-2 and TRBJ2-1, with TRBD1 identical over 7 bases. Germline CDR1 is SGHTA and CDR2 is FQGNSA. This CDR3 has 14 residues. The V gene end was trimmed by 4 bases and the J gene end by 10 bases; junction bases not matched to a gene: 10. The CDR3 protein is CASSYRDRRTEQFF. The DNA for the CDR3 is TGTGCCAGCAGCTACCGGGACAGAAGAACAGAGCAGTTCTTC.

This rearrangement joins TRBV3-1 (or the pseudogene TRBV3-2) to TRBJ2-1, with 13 bases identical to TRBD2. The CDR3 sequence is 19 residues long. Germline V gene sequence: CDR1 LGHDT, CDR2 YNNKEL (reference sequence). V was pared by 4 bases and J by 2 bases, with 11 bases of the junction left unmatched. DNA for the CDR3: TGTGCCAGCAGCCTTAAAGGTGGACTAGCGGGGGCCCCCTACAATGAGCAGTTCTTC. It is translated as CASSLKGGLAGAPYNEQFF.

The gene calls are TRBV7-2 and TRBJ2-7; possibly TRBD2 for D (7 bases). Germline V gene data show CDR1 as SGHTA and CDR2 as FQGNSA. There are 14 residues in the CDR3. V shed 3 bases and J shed 4 bases, with 13 bases lying between them. This CDR3 is CASSFGRGTYEQYF. The CDR3 DNA is TGTGCCAGCAGCTTTGGGAGGGGGACATACGAGCAGTACTTC.

The chain is built from TRBV4-2 and TRBJ1-2; D is unresolved. The germline CDR1 and CDR2 sequences are LGHNA and YNFKEQ. Trimming pared 0 bases from V and 6 bases from J, leaving 14 bases between. The CDR3 consists of 15 residues. The CDR3 DNA reads as TGTGCCAGCAGCCAAGAAGGCGGACGGCGGGATGGCTACACCTTC. Encoded protein: CASSQEGGRRDGYTF.

The chain couples TRBV28 to TRBJ1-3, with D hard to call. Trimming pared 5 bases from V and 0 bases from J, leaving 8 bases between. This CDR3 comprises 14 residues. Germline values: CDR1 MDHEN, CDR2 SYDVKM. CDR3 residues: CASSQASSGNTIYF. The CDR3 DNA reads as TGTGCCAGCAGTCAGGCGAGCTCTGGAAACACCATATATTTT.

The J gene is TRBJ2-1, the V gene TRBV13; a possible D gene is TRBD2 (6 bases). V was cut by 1 base and J by 8 bases, with 12 bases left in between. The CDR3 sequence is 14 residues long. Per germline, CDR1 PRHDT and CDR2 FYEKMQ (reference sequence). The CDR3, as DNA: TGTGCCAGCAGCTTAGAACTAGCAGGCGATGAGCAGTTCTTC. Translation: CASSLELAGDEQFF.

This clone was picked up a small number of times. The chain employs TRBV5-4 and TRBJ2-3; 7 bases are a match to TRBD1. The CDR3 extends over 15 amino acids. J lost 4 bases, V lost 0 bases, and 5 bases had no gene match. Germline CDR1 and CDR2: SGHNT and YYREEE (reference sequence). The CDR3 region is CASSLDRGRADTQYF. The CDR3 nucleotides are TGTGCCAGCAGCTTGGACAGGGGAAGGGCAGATACGCAGTATTTT.

This clone was seen only once. The V gene is TRBV28, the J gene TRBJ2-7, with 7 positions matching TRBD1. The germline V gene has CDR1 MDHEN and CDR2 SYDVKM. V shed 2 bases and J 7 bases; nucleotides not matched to a gene: 5. The CDR3 runs 13 residues. The chain's CDR3 is CASSLQQGWEQYF. The CDR3 nucleotides read TGTGCCAGCAGTTTACAACAGGGGTGGGAGCAGTACTTC.

The chain joins TRBV7-2 to TRBJ1-4, with a weak D call TRBD1 (5 bases). Germline V gene lookup returns CDR1 SGHTA and CDR2 FQGNSA. V lost 2 bases, J lost 3 bases, and 10 bases lay in between. The CDR3 length is 15 residues. The DNA for the CDR3 is TGTGCCAGCAGCTTATGGGCCAGGGCTAATGAAAAACTGTTTTTT. Translated, it gives CASSLWARANEKLFF.

J is TRBJ2-2 and V is TRBV3-1 (or the pseudogene TRBV3-2), with D unclear. The CDR3 is 14 residues long. Between the trimmed V and J ends, which lost 1 base and 5 bases, there was a span of 8 bases. From germline, CDR1 is LGHDT and CDR2 YNNKEL (reference sequence). CDR3 in DNA: TGTGCCAGCAGCCAAGGCTCCGGGACCGGGGAGCTGTTTTTT. Its protein product is CASSQGSGTGELFF.

The chain carries TRBV7-2 and TRBJ1-6; maybe TRBD1 (5 bases). Germline CDR1 and CDR2: SGHTA and FQGNSA. V dropped 6 bases and J dropped 0 bases, with 15 bases sitting between them. This CDR3 spans 17 amino acids. CDR3: CASRHGAGSSYNSPLHF. The CDR3 DNA is TGTGCCAGCAGGCATGGGGCTGGAAGCTCCTATAATTCACCCCTCCACTTT. The entire variable domain, with the rest obtained from reference TRBV7-2 and TRBJ1-6, is as follows: GAGVSQSPSNKVTEKGKDVELRCDPISGHTALYWYRQSLGQGLEFLIYFQGNSAPDKSGLPSDRFSAERTGGSVSTLTIQRTQQEDSAVYLCASRHGAGSSYNSPLHFGNGTRLTVT.

V is TRBV2 and J is TRBJ1-5, with a weak D call TRBD1 (5 bases). V lost 6 bases to trimming and J lost 2 bases, with 14 bases between them. CDR1 and CDR2 from the germline V gene are SNHLY and FYNNEI. The CDR3 covers 15 residues. CDR3 nucleotide sequence: TGTGCCAGCAGCTCCCGCAGGGCAGGCAATCAGCCCCAGCATTTT. Protein: CASSSRRAGNQPQHF.

The chain links TRBV5-1 to TRBJ1-4; 9 bases are a match to TRBD1. The germline CDR1 and CDR2 sequences are SGHRS and YFSETQ. V shed 3 bases and J 6 bases; nucleotides not matched to a gene: 6. The length of the CDR3 is 15 residues. Here the CDR3 DNA reads TGCGCCAGCAGCTGGGGGACAGGGCTGGATGAAAAACTGTTTTTT. Its translation: CASSWGTGLDEKLFF.

The V and J genes are TRBV12-3 or TRBV12-4 and TRBJ1-1; weak D call: TRBD1 (5 bases). This CDR3 has 13 amino acids. V gave up 5 bases and J gave up 4 bases, with 11 bases separating them. DNA for the CDR3: TGTGCCAGCAGTCAATTTCAGGGCACTGAAGCTTTCTTT. Translated: CASSQFQGTEAFF.